This TCR beta chain was retrieved from a study of CD8+ T cells in alopecia areata. Across the whole study: Oral tofacitinib, 5 to 10 mg twice daily, was given in an open-label trial.

PBMCs, the starting material, were the source of sorted CD4+ and CD8+ T cells. RNA extraction and reverse transcription yielded cDNA as sequencing template. The protocol was immunoSEQ multiplex PCR, while the TCRdb copy is restricted to in-frame clones and leaves out a portion. The sample lists about 180,000 clones; around 60% were seen once. Germline assignment: CDR1 MGHDK and CDR2 SYGVNS. Trimming stripped 1 base from V and 10 bases from J, with 20 bases between. The CDR3 has 17 residues. This sequence was found in a human donor with alopecia areata. Sequencing used CD4+ T cells sorted from blood, obtained at week 0. This rearrangement joins TRBV25-1 to TRBJ1-6; D might be TRBD1 (6 bases). As DNA, the CDR3 is TGTGCCAGCAGTGAATCCGGGGGCGCATTTGTAGGATCACCCCTCCACTTT. Its translation is CASSESGGAFVGSPLHF. The full variable domain, its missing parts supplied by reference TRBV25-1 and TRBJ1-6, is EADIYQTPRYLVIGTGKKITLECSQTMGHDKMYWYQQDPGMELHLIHYSYGVNSTEKGDLSSESTVSRIRTEHFPLTLESARPSHTSQYLCASSESGGAFVGSPLHFGNGTRLTVT.